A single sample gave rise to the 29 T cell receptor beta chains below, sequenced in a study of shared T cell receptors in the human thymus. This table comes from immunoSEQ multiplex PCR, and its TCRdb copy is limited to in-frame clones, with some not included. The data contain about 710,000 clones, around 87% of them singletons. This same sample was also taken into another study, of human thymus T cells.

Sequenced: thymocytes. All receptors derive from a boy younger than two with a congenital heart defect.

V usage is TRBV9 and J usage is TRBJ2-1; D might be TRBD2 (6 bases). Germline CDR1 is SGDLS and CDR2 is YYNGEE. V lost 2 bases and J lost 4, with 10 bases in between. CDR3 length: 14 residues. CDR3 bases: TGTGCCAGCAGCGTGCGGGATAGGTACAATGAGCAGTTCTTC. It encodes CASSVRDRYNEQFF.

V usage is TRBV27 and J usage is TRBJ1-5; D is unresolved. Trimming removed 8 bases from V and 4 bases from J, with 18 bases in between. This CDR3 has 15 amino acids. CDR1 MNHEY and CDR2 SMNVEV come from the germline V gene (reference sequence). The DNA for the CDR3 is TGTGCCAGCTCACCCCTTTTGGCAGTTAATCAGCCCCAGCATTTT. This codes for CASSPLLAVNQPQHF.

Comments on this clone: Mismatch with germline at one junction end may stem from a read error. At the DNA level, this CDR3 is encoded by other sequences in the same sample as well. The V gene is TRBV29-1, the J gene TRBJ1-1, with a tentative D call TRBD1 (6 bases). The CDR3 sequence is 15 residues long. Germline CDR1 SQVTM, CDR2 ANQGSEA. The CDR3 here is CSVSRPGAMNTEAFF. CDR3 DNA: TGCAGCGTCTCAAGGCCAGGGGCCATGAACACTGAAGCCTTCTTT.

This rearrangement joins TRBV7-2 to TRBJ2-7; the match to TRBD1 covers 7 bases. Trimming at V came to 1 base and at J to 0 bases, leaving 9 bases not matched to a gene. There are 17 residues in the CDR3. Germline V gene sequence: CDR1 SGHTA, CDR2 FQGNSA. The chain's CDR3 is CASSLEGGTVSSYEQYF. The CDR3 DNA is TGTGCCAGCAGCTTAGAGGGTGGGACAGTAAGCTCCTACGAGCAGTACTTC.

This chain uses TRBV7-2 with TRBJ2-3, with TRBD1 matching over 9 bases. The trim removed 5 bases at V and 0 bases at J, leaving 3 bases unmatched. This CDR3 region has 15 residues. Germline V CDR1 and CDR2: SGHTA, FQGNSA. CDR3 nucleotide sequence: TGTGCCAGCAGCACGGGACAGGGTAGCACAGATACGCAGTATTTT. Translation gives CASSTGQGSTDTQYF. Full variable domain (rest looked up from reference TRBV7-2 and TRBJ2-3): GAGVSQSPSNKVTEKGKDVELRCDPISGHTALYWYRQSLGQGLEFLIYFQGNSAPDKSGLPSDRFSAERTGGSVSTLTIQRTQQEDSAVYLCASSTGQGSTDTQYFGPGTRLTVL.

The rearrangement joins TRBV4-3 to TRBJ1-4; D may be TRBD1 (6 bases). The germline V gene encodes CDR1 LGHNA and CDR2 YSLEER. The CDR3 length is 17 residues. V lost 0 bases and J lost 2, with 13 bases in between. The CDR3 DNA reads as TGCGCCAGCAGCCAAGATAACGGGGGGCAGACTAATGAAAAACTGTTTTTT. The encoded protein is CASSQDNGGQTNEKLFF.

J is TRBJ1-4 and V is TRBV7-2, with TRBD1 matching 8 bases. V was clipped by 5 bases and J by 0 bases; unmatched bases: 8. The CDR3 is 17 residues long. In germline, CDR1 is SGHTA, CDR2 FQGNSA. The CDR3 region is CASSDDRGRTTNEKLFF. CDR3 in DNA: TGTGCCAGCAGCGACGACAGGGGAAGGACAACTAATGAAAAACTGTTTTTT.

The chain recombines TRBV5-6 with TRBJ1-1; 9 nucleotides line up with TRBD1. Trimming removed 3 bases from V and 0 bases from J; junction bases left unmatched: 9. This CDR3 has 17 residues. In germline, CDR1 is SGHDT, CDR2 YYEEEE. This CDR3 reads CASSSNRGPDLNTEAFF. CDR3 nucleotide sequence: TGTGCCAGCAGCTCCAACAGGGGGCCGGATTTGAACACTGAAGCTTTCTTT.

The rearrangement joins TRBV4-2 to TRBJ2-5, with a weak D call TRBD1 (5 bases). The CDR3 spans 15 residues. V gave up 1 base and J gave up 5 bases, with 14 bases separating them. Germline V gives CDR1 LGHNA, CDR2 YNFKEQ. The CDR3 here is CASSQAGRLGETQYF. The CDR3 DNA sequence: TGTGCCAGCAGCCAAGCAGGGCGCCTCGGTGAGACCCAGTACTTC.

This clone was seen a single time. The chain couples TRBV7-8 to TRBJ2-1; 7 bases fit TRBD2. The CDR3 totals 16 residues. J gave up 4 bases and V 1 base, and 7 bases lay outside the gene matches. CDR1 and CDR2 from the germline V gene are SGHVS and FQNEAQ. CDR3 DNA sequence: TGTGCCAGCAGCTTAGAGGGGTCGGGAGGATACAATGAGCAGTTCTTC. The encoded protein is CASSLEGSGGYNEQFF. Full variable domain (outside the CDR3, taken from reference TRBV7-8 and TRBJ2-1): GAGVSQSPRYKVAKRGQDVALRCDPISGHVSLFWYQQALGQGPEFLTYFQNEAQLDKSGLPSDRFFAERPEGSVSTLKIQRTQQEDSAVYLCASSLEGSGGYNEQFFGPGTRLTVL.

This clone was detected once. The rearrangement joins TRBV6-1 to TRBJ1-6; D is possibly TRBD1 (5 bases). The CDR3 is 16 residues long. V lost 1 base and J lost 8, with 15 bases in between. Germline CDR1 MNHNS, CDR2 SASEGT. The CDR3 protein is CASSEEGPRWDSPLHF. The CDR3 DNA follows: TGTGCCAGCAGTGAAGAGGGGCCCCGGTGGGATTCACCCCTCCACTTT.

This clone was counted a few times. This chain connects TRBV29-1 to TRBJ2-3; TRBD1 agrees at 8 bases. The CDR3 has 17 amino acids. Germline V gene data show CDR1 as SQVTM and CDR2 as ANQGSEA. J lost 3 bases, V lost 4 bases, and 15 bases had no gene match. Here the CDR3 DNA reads TGCAGCGTTGGGCCACCCGAGACAGGGGAACGAACAGATACGCAGTATTTT. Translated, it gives CSVGPPETGERTDTQYF.

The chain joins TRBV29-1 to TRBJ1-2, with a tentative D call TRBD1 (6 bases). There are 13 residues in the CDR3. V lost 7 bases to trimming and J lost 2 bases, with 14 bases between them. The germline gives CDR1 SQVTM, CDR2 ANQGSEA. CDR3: CSAQDSVNYGYTF. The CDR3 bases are TGCAGCGCCCAGGACAGTGTCAACTATGGCTACACCTTC.

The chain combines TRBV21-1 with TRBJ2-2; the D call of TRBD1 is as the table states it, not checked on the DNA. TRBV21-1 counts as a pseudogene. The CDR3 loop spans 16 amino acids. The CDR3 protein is CASSKGGQIITGELFF. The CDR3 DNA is TGTGCCAGCAGCAAAGGAGGACAGATTATCACCGGGGAGCTGTTTTTT.

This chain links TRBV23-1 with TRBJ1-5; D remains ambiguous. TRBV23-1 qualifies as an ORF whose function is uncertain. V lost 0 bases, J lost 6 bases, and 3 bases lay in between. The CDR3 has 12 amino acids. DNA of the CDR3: TGCGCCAGCAGTCAATCCGGTCAGCCCCAGCATTTT. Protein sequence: CASSQSGQPQHF.

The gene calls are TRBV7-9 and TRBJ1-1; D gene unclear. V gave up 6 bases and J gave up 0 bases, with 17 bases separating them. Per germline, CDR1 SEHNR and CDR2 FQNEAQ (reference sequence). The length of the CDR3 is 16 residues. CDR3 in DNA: TGTGCCAGCAGGCCATACCCACAGACCATGAACACTGAAGCTTTCTTT. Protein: CASRPYPQTMNTEAFF.

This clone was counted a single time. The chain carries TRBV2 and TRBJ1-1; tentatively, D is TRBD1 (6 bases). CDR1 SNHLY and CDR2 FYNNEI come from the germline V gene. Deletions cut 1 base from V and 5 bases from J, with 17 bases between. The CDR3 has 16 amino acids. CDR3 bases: TGTGCCAGCAGTGAAGTTTCGGGTGGGGGCGCGACTGAAGCTTTCTTT. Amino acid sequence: CASSEVSGGGATEAFF.

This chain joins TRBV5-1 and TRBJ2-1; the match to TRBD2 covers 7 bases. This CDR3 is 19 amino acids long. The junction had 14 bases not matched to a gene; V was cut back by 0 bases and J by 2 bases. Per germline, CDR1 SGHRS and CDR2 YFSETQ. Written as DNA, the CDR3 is TGCGCCAGCAGCTTGGCTCAGGCGGGAGCACCCCCAACCTACAATGAGCAGTTCTTC. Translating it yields CASSLAQAGAPPTYNEQFF.

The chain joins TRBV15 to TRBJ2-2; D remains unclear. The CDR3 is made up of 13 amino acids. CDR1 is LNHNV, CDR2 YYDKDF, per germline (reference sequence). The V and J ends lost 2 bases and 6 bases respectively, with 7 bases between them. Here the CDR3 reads CATSRRTAGELFF. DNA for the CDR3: TGTGCCACCAGCAGACGAACGGCCGGGGAGCTGTTTTTT.

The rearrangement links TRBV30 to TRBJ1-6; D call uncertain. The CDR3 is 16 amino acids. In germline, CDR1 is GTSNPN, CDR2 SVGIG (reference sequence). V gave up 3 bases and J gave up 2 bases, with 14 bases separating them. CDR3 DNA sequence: TGTGCCTGGAGCGACACCCTGGAAACCTATAATTCACCCCTCCACTTT. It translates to CAWSDTLETYNSPLHF.

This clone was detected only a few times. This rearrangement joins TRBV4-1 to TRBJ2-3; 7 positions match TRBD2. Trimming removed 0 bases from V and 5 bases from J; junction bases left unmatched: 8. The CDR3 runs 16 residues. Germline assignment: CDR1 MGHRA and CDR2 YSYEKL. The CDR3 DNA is TGCGCCAGCAGCCAAGATTTAGCGGGCCCTTTAGATACGCAGTATTTT. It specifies CASSQDLAGPLDTQYF.

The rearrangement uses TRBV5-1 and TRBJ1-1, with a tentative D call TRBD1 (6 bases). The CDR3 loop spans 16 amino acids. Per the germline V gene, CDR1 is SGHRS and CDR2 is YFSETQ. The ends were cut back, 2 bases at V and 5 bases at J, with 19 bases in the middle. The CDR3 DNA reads TGCGCCAGCAGCTTAGGACAGTCCCTGGGGGATACTGAAGCTTTCTTT. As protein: CASSLGQSLGDTEAFF. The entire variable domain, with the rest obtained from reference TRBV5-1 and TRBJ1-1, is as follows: KAGVTQTPRYLIKTRGQQVTLSCSPISGHRSVSWYQQTPGQGLQFLFEYFSETQRNKGNFPGRFSGRQFSNSRSEMNVSTLELGDSALYLCASSLGQSLGDTEAFFGQGTRLTVV.

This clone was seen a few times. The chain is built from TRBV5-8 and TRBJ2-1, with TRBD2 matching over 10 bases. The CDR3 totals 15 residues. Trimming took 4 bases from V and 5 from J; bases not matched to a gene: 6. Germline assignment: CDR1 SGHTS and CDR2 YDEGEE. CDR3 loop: CASSRLAGHDNEQFF. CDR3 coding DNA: TGTGCCAGCAGCAGACTAGCGGGTCACGACAATGAGCAGTTCTTC.

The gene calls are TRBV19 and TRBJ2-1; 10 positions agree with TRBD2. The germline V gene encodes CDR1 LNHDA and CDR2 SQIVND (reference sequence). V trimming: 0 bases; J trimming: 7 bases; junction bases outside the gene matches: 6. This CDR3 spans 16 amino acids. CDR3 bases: TGTGCCAGTAGTATAGATTGGGTAGCGGGAGGTAATGAGCAGTTCTTC. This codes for CASSIDWVAGGNEQFF.

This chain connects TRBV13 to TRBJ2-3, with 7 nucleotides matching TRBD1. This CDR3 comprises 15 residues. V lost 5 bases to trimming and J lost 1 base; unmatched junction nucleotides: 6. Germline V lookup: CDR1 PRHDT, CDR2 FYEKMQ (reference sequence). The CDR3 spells CASSLRQGRTDTQYF. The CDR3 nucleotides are TGTGCCAGCAGCCTGAGACAGGGCCGCACAGATACGCAGTATTTT.

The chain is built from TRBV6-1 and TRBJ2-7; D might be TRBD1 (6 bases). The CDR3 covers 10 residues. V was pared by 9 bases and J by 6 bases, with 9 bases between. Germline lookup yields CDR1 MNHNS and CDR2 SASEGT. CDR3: CARQGGEQYF. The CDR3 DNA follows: TGTGCCAGACAGGGCGGCGAGCAGTACTTC.

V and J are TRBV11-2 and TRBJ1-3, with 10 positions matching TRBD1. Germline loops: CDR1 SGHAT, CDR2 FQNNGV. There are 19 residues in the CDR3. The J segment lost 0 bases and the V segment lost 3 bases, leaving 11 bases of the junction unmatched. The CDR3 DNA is TGTGCCAGCAGCTTGTTCCCCAAGGGACAGGGGCCCTCTGGAAACACCATATATTTT. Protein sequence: CASSLFPKGQGPSGNTIYF.

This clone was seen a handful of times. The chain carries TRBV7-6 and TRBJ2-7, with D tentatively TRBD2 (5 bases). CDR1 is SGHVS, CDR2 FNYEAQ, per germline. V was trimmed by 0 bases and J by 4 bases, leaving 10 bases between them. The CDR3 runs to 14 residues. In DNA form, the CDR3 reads TGTGCCAGCAGCTTAGCGGGAGACGCGTACGAGCAGTACTTC. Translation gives CASSLAGDAYEQYF.

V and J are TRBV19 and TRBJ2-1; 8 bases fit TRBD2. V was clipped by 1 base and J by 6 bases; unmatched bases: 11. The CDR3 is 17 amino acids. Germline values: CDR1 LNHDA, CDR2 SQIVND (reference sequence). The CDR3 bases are TGTGCCAGTAGTATAGTTCCCCGGGGGGGCCTGTCCAATGAGCAGTTCTTC. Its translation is CASSIVPRGGLSNEQFF.